Listed here are 18 T cell receptor beta chains from one sample, sequenced in a study of blood T cell repertoires in COVID-19. Here immunoSEQ multiplex PCR was the method, and the copy in TCRdb shows in-frame clones only, minus some. The sample lists tens of thousands of clones; about 92% were seen once. Sequenced material: peripheral blood. Source of these receptors: a human donor in a cohort sampled during active COVID-19.

This chain uses TRBV21-1 with TRBJ1-5; the tabulated D call, TRBD1, remains unverified against the DNA. TRBV21-1 is reported as a pseudogene. CDR3 length: 13 residues. Here the CDR3 reads CASVDRTNQPQHF. The CDR3 DNA reads TGTGCCAGCGTCGACAGGACCAATCAGCCCCAGCATTTT.

This chain joins TRBV6-5 and TRBJ1-2, with D tentatively TRBD1 (6 bases). V dropped 7 bases and J dropped 0 bases, with 15 bases sitting between them. The CDR3 covers 15 residues. Germline assignment: CDR1 MNHEY and CDR2 SVGAGI. CDR3 in amino acids: CASTMDSASNYGYTF. In DNA, the CDR3 is TGTGCCAGCACCATGGACAGTGCCTCTAACTATGGCTACACCTTC.

The CDR3 nucleotides are TGTGCCACGGAGACAGGGTTTGGCGCGAACACCGGGGAGCTGTTTTTT. Encoded protein: CATETGFGANTGELFF. The chain is built from TRBV24-1 and TRBJ2-2; 7 bases map to TRBD1. CDR3 size: 16 residues. V was clipped by 10 bases and J by 0 bases; unmatched bases: 10. Germline-derived CDR1 and CDR2 are KGHDR and SFDVKD.

This clone occurred once. V usage is TRBV19 and J usage is TRBJ2-1; possibly TRBD2 for D (6 bases). Trimming pared 5 bases from V and 7 bases from J, leaving 21 bases between. The germline V gene has CDR1 LNHDA and CDR2 SQIVND (reference sequence). The CDR3 length is 16 residues. CDR3: CASSPVSGLGVNEQFF. CDR3 nucleotides: TGTGCCAGTAGTCCCGTTAGCGGTCTAGGAGTGAATGAGCAGTTCTTC.

The CDR3 region is CASSMDRGYGYTF. In DNA, the CDR3 is TGTGCCAGTAGTATGGACAGGGGATATGGCTACACCTTC. V usage is TRBV19 and J usage is TRBJ1-2, with TRBD1 matching 9 bases. V lost 3 bases and J lost 5; bases outside the gene matches: 1. The CDR3 covers 13 residues. Germline V gene data show CDR1 as LNHDA and CDR2 as SQIVND (reference sequence).

The chain recombines TRBV29-1 with TRBJ2-2; TRBD2 matches at 7 bases. V lost 4 bases to trimming and J lost 0 bases; unmatched junction nucleotides: 2. The germline V gene has CDR1 SQVTM and CDR2 ANQGSEA. This CDR3 is 14 amino acids long. CDR3 residues: CSVALAANTGELFF. Written as DNA, the CDR3 is TGCAGCGTTGCCCTAGCGGCGAACACCGGGGAGCTGTTTTTT.

The chain recombines TRBV5-1 with TRBJ1-4; the D gene is possibly TRBD1 (5 bases). This CDR3 spans 15 amino acids. CDR1 is SGHRS, CDR2 YFSETQ, per germline. V was pared by 4 bases and J by 8 bases, with 18 bases between. For the CDR3, the DNA is TGCGCCAGCAGCCCGGACGGACAAGGCAACGAAAAACTGTTTTTT. Protein sequence: CASSPDGQGNEKLFF.

The gene calls are TRBV6-1 and TRBJ1-5; D gene unclear. CDR1 is MNHNS, CDR2 SASEGT, per germline. V dropped 2 bases and J dropped 11 bases, with 13 bases sitting between them. The length of the CDR3 is 13 residues. CDR3 in amino acids: CASSETGPQTQHF. DNA of the CDR3: TGTGCCAGCAGTGAAACCGGTCCCCAAACCCAGCATTTT.

The J gene is TRBJ1-4, the V gene TRBV2; D gene unclear. Germline V CDR1 and CDR2: SNHLY, FYNNEI. The CDR3 consists of 14 residues. V was trimmed by 7 bases and J by 8 bases, leaving 17 bases between them. The CDR3: CASTVLGRGEKLFF. CDR3 coding DNA: TGTGCCAGCACCGTCCTCGGGCGCGGGGAAAAACTGTTTTTT.

The chain joins TRBV6-2 or TRBV6-3 to TRBJ2-5; 10 nucleotides align to TRBD2. Germline V gene lookup returns CDR1 MNHEY and CDR2 SVGEGT. Trimming at V came to 2 bases and at J to 3 bases, leaving 9 bases not matched to a gene. This CDR3 is built from 17 residues. DNA of the CDR3: TGTGCCAGCAGTTACGGAGCGGGGGGGCCTTTGAAAGAGACCCAGTACTTC. Amino acids: CASSYGAGGPLKETQYF.

The chain combines TRBV7-9 with TRBJ2-1, with D maybe TRBD2 (5 bases). CDR3 size: 13 residues. The germline gives CDR1 SEHNR, CDR2 FQNEAQ (reference sequence). V lost 3 bases to trimming and J lost 8 bases, with 11 bases between them. The CDR3 protein is CASSFVGGHEQFF. The DNA for the CDR3 is TGTGCCAGCAGCTTCGTAGGAGGCCATGAGCAGTTCTTC.

This clone was counted a single time. This rearrangement joins TRBV6-6 to TRBJ2-2; D gene unclear. Germline V gene data show CDR1 as MNHNY and CDR2 as SVGAGI (reference sequence). This CDR3 has 11 amino acids. V was clipped by 11 bases and J by 4 bases, with 8 bases between them. CDR3 in amino acids: CASTVTGELFF. CDR3 nucleotide sequence: TGTGCCTCAACGGTCACCGGGGAGCTGTTTTTT.

This clone was detected once. The gene calls are TRBV28 and TRBJ2-3, with 8 bases fitting TRBD2. Germline CDR1 is MDHEN and CDR2 is SYDVKM. With V trimmed by 1 base and J by 6 bases, 9 bases remained unmatched. This CDR3 comprises 16 residues. This chain's CDR3 is CASSLSFSGEGDTQYF. The CDR3 DNA is TGTGCCAGCAGTTTATCCTTTAGCGGGGAGGGGGATACGCAGTATTTT.

This chain joins TRBV4-2 and TRBJ2-1; 14 nucleotides agree with TRBD2. Germline loops: CDR1 LGHNA, CDR2 YNFKEQ. V was pared by 3 bases and J by 10 bases, with 11 bases of the junction left unmatched. The CDR3 is 17 residues long. Here the CDR3 reads CASSQKGLAGVDQEQFF. Written as DNA, the CDR3 is TGTGCCAGCAGCCAGAAGGGACTAGCGGGAGTAGATCAGGAGCAGTTCTTC.

J is TRBJ2-1 and V is TRBV5-4; 7 bases are a match to TRBD1. The V gene end was trimmed by 4 bases and the J gene end by 5 bases; junction bases not matched to a gene: 9. There are 15 residues in the CDR3. The germline gives CDR1 SGHNT, CDR2 YYREEE (reference sequence). The CDR3 protein is CASSPSPDRDNEQFF. CDR3 DNA: TGTGCCAGCAGCCCGTCCCCCGACAGGGACAATGAGCAGTTCTTC.

There are a few counts of this clone. V gene TRBV2 combines with J gene TRBJ2-1; 12 bases agree with TRBD2. The CDR3 runs 16 residues. Looked up from germline, CDR1 is SNHLY and CDR2 is FYNNEI. The V segment lost 7 bases and the J segment 7 bases; nucleotides outside the gene matches: 11. Here the CDR3 reads CASTKGLAGLSNEQFF. CDR3 in DNA: TGTGCCAGCACTAAAGGACTAGCGGGGTTATCTAATGAGCAGTTCTTC.

The V gene is TRBV18, the J gene TRBJ1-2; no clear D. V was trimmed by 2 bases and J by 0 bases, leaving 10 bases between them. The germline V gene has CDR1 KGHSH and CDR2 LQKENI. The CDR3 length is 15 residues. DNA of the CDR3: TGTGCCAGCTCACCATTTGACTCCACTAACTATGGCTACACCTTC. This translates into CASSPFDSTNYGYTF.

This clone has just one count. CDR3 coding DNA: TGTGCCAGTAGTCCGGGACAGAGACTTGGGGAGACCCAGTACTTC. Translation gives CASSPGQRLGETQYF. The V and J genes are TRBV19 and TRBJ2-5, with 7 bases fitting TRBD1. CDR1 and CDR2 from the germline V gene are LNHDA and SQIVND (reference sequence). The V gene end was trimmed by 5 bases and the J gene end by 5 bases; junction bases not matched to a gene: 11. The length of the CDR3 is 15 residues.